The entry below describes one TCR beta chain. Assembly of TCR beta libraries relied on iRepertoire HTBI primers together with Arm-PCR of CDR3 regions. TCRdb re-called the multiplex PCR reads with MiXCR, one entry per CDR3 protein. The repertoire includes roughly 360,000 distinct CDR3 sequences, 12% of them detected once, and under 20% sits in the top ten. Time point here: newly diagnosed GD, antithyroid drugs for less than 3 months. Extracted RNA from PBMCs served as the source of the TCR library. It was an endocrinology department in Xi'an, China, that provided the patients. These data come from a study of regulatory T cells in long-lasting Graves disease. CDR1 SNHLY and CDR2 FYNNEI come from the germline V gene. This CDR3 contains 11 residues. Unmatched junction bases numbered 3, after V lost 6 bases and J lost 12 bases. The same specimen was also included in a second study, on T cells in Graves' hyperthyroidism and ophthalmopathy. That paper adds: The TCR CDR3 first-round RT-PCR relied on the HTBI primer set.

The TCR originated in a woman between 18 and 30 years old with Graves disease. The sample was peripheral blood mononuclear cells (PBMCs), taken at new diagnosis, from a patient treated with antithyroid drugs. The V and J genes are TRBV2 and TRBJ2-1; 9 bases agree with TRBD1. The CDR3 nucleotides are TGTGCCAGCAGGGGACAGGGCGGGCAGTTCTTC. Protein sequence: CASRGQGGQFF.